What follows are 26 T cell receptor beta chains derived from one specimen sequenced in a study of T-cell reconstitution after alpha-beta-depleted transplantation in children. As it was prepared, the TCRbeta library received unique molecular identifiers. TCRdb redid the calling of the PCR reads with MiXCR, one entry per CDR3 protein. The sample has about 580,000 distinct CDR3 sequences, roughly 24% seen once. The material sequenced was PBMCs, mostly from graft donor cells, taken 360 days after TCRalphabeta/CD19-depleted stem cell transplant. The receptors were sampled from a boy under three years old who had a stem cell transplant for acute myeloid leukemia, so the T cells may come from the graft donor.

This clonotype was seen a handful of times. This sequence joins TRBV7-2 and TRBJ1-4; D perhaps matches TRBD1 (6 bases). Per the germline V gene, CDR1 is SGHTA and CDR2 is FQGNSA. This CDR3 has 15 residues. Trimming left V 5 bases short and J 6 bases short, with 16 bases between. This CDR3 reads CASSTRGGGDEKLFF. DNA for the CDR3: TGTGCCAGCAGCACTCGTGGGGGCGGCGATGAAAAACTGTTTTTT. Drawing the rest from reference TRBV7-2 and TRBJ1-4, the complete variable domain is GAGVSQSPSNKVTEKGKDVELRCDPISGHTALYWYRQSLGQGLEFLIYFQGNSAPDKSGLPSDRFSAERTGGSVSTLTIQRTQQEDSAVYLCASSTRGGGDEKLFFGSGTQLSVL.

The chain combines TRBV20-1 with TRBJ2-7; D gene unclear. Germline loops: CDR1 DFQATT, CDR2 SNEGSKA (reference sequence). The CDR3 extends over 14 amino acids. Deletions cut 5 bases from V and 2 bases from J, with 16 bases between. The CDR3 spells CSAVSRRAAYEQYV. The CDR3 nucleotides read TGCAGTGCTGTCTCTCGGCGAGCCGCCTACGAGCAGTACGTC.

The CDR3 bases are TGCAGTGCTAGTGGGGACAGGGGAATCTATGGCTACACCTTC. Translating gives CSASGDRGIYGYTF. This chain links TRBV20-1 with TRBJ1-2, with 10 positions matching TRBD1. Germline V CDR1 and CDR2: DFQATT, SNEGSKA (reference sequence). V lost 3 bases, J lost 4 bases, and 5 bases stayed unmatched. The CDR3 length is 14 residues.

This rearrangement joins TRBV27 to TRBJ2-7; no firm D call. The germline gives CDR1 MNHEY, CDR2 SMNVEV (reference sequence). V gave up 8 bases and J gave up 0 bases, with 14 bases separating them. The CDR3 runs 14 residues. CDR3 region: CASGYSRSSYEQYF. The CDR3 nucleotides are TGTGCCAGCGGTTACAGTAGGTCCTCCTACGAGCAGTACTTC.

The table lists this clonotype with many counts. V and J are TRBV4-3 and TRBJ1-4; 9 positions match TRBD1. Germline loops: CDR1 LGHNA, CDR2 YSLEER. The V gene end was trimmed by 4 bases and the J gene end by 8 bases; junction bases not matched to a gene: 5. This CDR3 comprises 14 residues. CDR3 region: CASSLRTGVEKLFF. In DNA form, the CDR3 reads TGCGCCAGCAGCCTAAGGACAGGGGTAGAAAAACTGTTTTTT.

The chain employs TRBV7-9 and TRBJ1-4; a weak D match, TRBD1 (6 bases). Trimming removed 5 bases at V and 0 bases at J, with 10 bases between. This CDR3 region has 15 residues. Looked up from germline, CDR1 is SEHNR and CDR2 is FQNEAQ (reference sequence). CDR3 nucleotides: TGTGCCAGCAGCGCTACAGGGACAACTAATGAAAAACTGTTTTTT. Translating it yields CASSATGTTNEKLFF.

There are a few counts of this clonotype. V usage is TRBV20-1 and J usage is TRBJ2-7, with unresolved D. Germline V gene lookup returns CDR1 DFQATT and CDR2 SNEGSKA (reference sequence). V dropped 3 bases and J dropped 1 base, with 7 bases sitting between them. This CDR3 has 12 residues. The CDR3, as DNA: TGCAGTGCTAGTGGGCAGTCCTACGAGCAGTACTTC. Protein: CSASGQSYEQYF.

In its sample, this clonotype was seen many times. J is TRBJ2-1 and V is TRBV27; D perhaps matches TRBD1 (6 bases). The CDR3 loop spans 16 amino acids. The V gene's germline CDR1 is MNHEY and CDR2 SMNVEV (reference sequence). Trimming took 5 bases from V and 10 from J, leaving 24 bases between them. The chain's CDR3 is CASSLMPVTGSGEQFF. Here the CDR3 DNA reads TGTGCCAGCAGTCTCATGCCCGTCACAGGGTCAGGGGAGCAGTTCTTC.

A few counts support this clonotype. The V and J genes are TRBV28 and TRBJ1-4; 8 bases line up with TRBD1. This CDR3 has 14 residues. V shed 5 bases and J 6 bases; nucleotides not matched to a gene: 5. The germline V gene encodes CDR1 MDHEN and CDR2 SYDVKM. CDR3 residues: CASSRQGHYEKLFF. DNA of the CDR3: TGTGCCAGCAGTAGACAGGGGCACTATGAAAAACTGTTTTTT.

The rearrangement links TRBV7-2 to TRBJ2-7; D remains unclear. CDR3 length: 15 amino acids. CDR1 and CDR2 (germline): SGHTA, FQGNSA. Trimming took off 2 bases at V and 3 bases at J, with 14 bases between the two ends. The CDR3, as DNA: TGTGCCAGCAGCTTAAATGAGCCGACCCGCTACGAGCAGTACTTC. Its protein is CASSLNEPTRYEQYF.

This clonotype has more than one count but fewer than ten. The V and J genes are TRBV7-6 and TRBJ2-1; tentatively, D is TRBD1 (6 bases). Trimming pared 3 bases from V and 6 bases from J, leaving 18 bases between. Germline V gene sequence: CDR1 SGHVS, CDR2 FNYEAQ. This CDR3 is built from 16 residues. The CDR3 sequence is CASSLVVMGAINEQFF. In nucleotides, the CDR3 is TGTGCCAGCAGCTTGGTTGTGATGGGGGCTATCAATGAGCAGTTCTTC.

This clonotype appeared many times. The chain uses TRBV7-2 and TRBJ2-1; perhaps TRBD1 as D (6 bases). The germline V gene has CDR1 SGHTA and CDR2 FQGNSA. Trimming pared 2 bases from V and 7 bases from J, leaving 9 bases between. CDR3 length: 13 residues. CDR3 nucleotide sequence: TGTGCCAGCAGCTTACTTCAGGGGAATGAGCAGTTCTTC. This gives the protein CASSLLQGNEQFF.

This sequence joins TRBV24-1 and TRBJ2-5, with TRBD1 as a possible D gene (5 bases). Germline CDR1 reads KGHDR; CDR2 reads SFDVKD. The CDR3 is 13 residues long. The germline V and J ends were trimmed by 5 bases and 0 bases, with 6 bases remaining between them. CDR3 loop: CATSGTYQETQYF. CDR3 DNA: TGTGCCACCAGTGGGACATACCAAGAGACCCAGTACTTC.

This clonotype was picked up a small number of times. V is TRBV20-1 and J is TRBJ2-7; tentative D call: TRBD1 (5 bases). The germline CDR1 and CDR2 sequences are DFQATT and SNEGSKA (reference sequence). The CDR3 loop spans 15 amino acids. The ends were cut back, 6 bases at V and 3 bases at J, with 21 bases in the middle. The CDR3 nucleotides read TGCAGTGCCCAACCCCCCCCGGACACCGACTACGAGCAGTACTTC. It yields the protein CSAQPPPDTDYEQYF.

This chain joins TRBV4-3 and TRBJ2-1; 10 nucleotides match TRBD2. The CDR3 length is 15 residues. Germline lookup yields CDR1 LGHNA and CDR2 YSLEER. J gave up 6 bases and V 1 base, and 3 bases lay outside the gene matches. CDR3 residues: CASSQGLAGPNEQFF. The CDR3 coding sequence is TGCGCCAGCAGCCAAGGACTAGCGGGCCCCAATGAGCAGTTCTTC.

Of note for this clonotype: Since a much larger clone is just one base distant, this may be a read error. V and J are TRBV11-1 and TRBJ2-2; the D gene is possibly TRBD2 (6 bases). V was trimmed by 5 bases and J by 6 bases, leaving 25 bases between them. The CDR3 has 18 residues. Germline values: CDR1 SGHAT, CDR2 FQDESV (reference sequence). The CDR3 spells CASSLKGLGLVDPGELFF. CDR3 sequence (DNA): TGTGCCAGCAGCCTTAAAGGATTGGGACTCGTGGACCCCGGGGAGCTGTTTTTT.

This clonotype has only a few counts. The gene calls are TRBV29-1 and TRBJ2-1; D uncertain. The CDR3 length is 13 residues. CDR1 is SQVTM and CDR2 is ANQGSEA in the germline V gene. V was pared by 8 bases and J by 0 bases, with 11 bases between. The CDR3 region is CSSRRFSYNEQFF. DNA for the CDR3: TGCAGCTCCCGGAGATTCTCCTACAATGAGCAGTTCTTC.

Only a few counts were recorded for this clonotype. The rearrangement uses TRBV5-6 and TRBJ1-1, with D possibly matching TRBD1 (6 bases). This CDR3 has 15 residues. V lost 0 bases and J 3 bases, leaving 12 bases between the germline ends. Germline CDR1 SGHDT, CDR2 YYEEEE. The CDR3 region is CASSLERGLDTEAFF. The CDR3 DNA sequence: TGTGCCAGCAGCTTGGAGCGGGGGCTGGACACTGAAGCTTTCTTT.

The V and J genes are TRBV12-3 or TRBV12-4 and TRBJ2-1; 16 positions match TRBD2. The V gene end was trimmed by 6 bases and the J gene end by 10 bases; junction bases not matched to a gene: 6. The CDR3 is 15 amino acids. The CDR3 loop reads CASRGPGLAGGEQFF. The CDR3, as DNA: TGTGCCAGCAGGGGACCGGGACTAGCGGGGGGGGAGCAGTTCTTC.

The rearrangement uses TRBV5-5 and TRBJ2-3; D uncertain. The CDR3 totals 16 residues. The V end was cut by 0 bases, the J end by 6 bases, with 17 bases between. Per germline, CDR1 SGHKS and CDR2 YYEKEE (reference sequence). The CDR3 spells CASSLGAGDLTDTQYF. The CDR3 coding sequence is TGTGCCAGCAGCTTGGGGGCTGGGGATCTGACTGATACGCAGTATTTT.

This clonotype was detected only a few times. The chain uses TRBV3-1 and TRBJ2-7; TRBD2 is a possible D gene (6 bases). The CDR3 has 15 amino acids. V lost 1 base and J lost 5, with 15 bases in between. Germline lookup yields CDR1 LGHDT and CDR2 YNNKEL (reference sequence). This chain's CDR3 is CASSQVSDRGDEQYF. The CDR3 nucleotides are TGTGCCAGCAGCCAAGTGTCGGACCGCGGGGACGAGCAGTACTTC.

This sequence joins TRBV7-8 and TRBJ2-1; 8 nucleotides align to TRBD2. This CDR3 is 16 amino acids long. CDR1 is SGHVS and CDR2 is FQNEAQ in the germline V gene. J lost 3 bases, V lost 6 bases, and 10 bases had no gene match. CDR3 in amino acids: CASRGGGGTIYNEQFF. The DNA for the CDR3 is TGTGCCAGCAGGGGGGGCGGGGGGACAATCTACAATGAGCAGTTCTTC.

This clonotype was detected many times. The V and J genes are TRBV29-1 and TRBJ1-2; no reliable D call. Germline assignment: CDR1 SQVTM and CDR2 ANQGSEA. Between the trimmed V and J ends, which lost 6 bases and 0 bases, there was a span of 14 bases. The CDR3 is 14 residues long. CDR3 region: CSVLRRESNYGYTF. CDR3 nucleotide sequence: TGCAGCGTATTACGCCGGGAATCTAACTATGGCTACACCTTC.

This chain joins TRBV6-2 or TRBV6-3 and TRBJ1-1, with TRBD1 as a possible D gene (6 bases). Germline V lookup: CDR1 MNHEY, CDR2 SVGEGT. V was cut by 10 bases and J by 1 base, with 13 bases left in between. The CDR3 sequence is 13 residues long. CDR3 DNA sequence: TGTGCCACGGACAGTGCCGCGAACACTGAAGCTTTCTTT. Residues: CATDSAANTEAFF.

In this sample, this clonotype turned up many times. V and J are TRBV14 and TRBJ2-3, with D possibly TRBD1 on 6 matching bases. Germline V gene lookup returns CDR1 SGHDN and CDR2 FVKESK. The ends were cut back, 5 bases at V and 0 bases at J, with 9 bases in the middle. The CDR3 is made up of 14 amino acids. The CDR3 DNA follows: TGTGCCAGCAGCAGGACAGTTAGCACAGATACGCAGTATTTT. This codes for CASSRTVSTDTQYF.

This clonotype was found a few times. The chain employs TRBV20-1 and TRBJ1-6, with unresolved D. The germline V gene has CDR1 DFQATT and CDR2 SNEGSKA (reference sequence). Trimming cost V 6 bases and J 8 bases, with 20 bases left between them. This CDR3 has 15 residues. CDR3 protein: CSATTPLSGYSPLHF. In DNA, the CDR3 is TGCAGTGCCACCACCCCTCTTTCGGGGTATTCACCCCTCCACTTT.